Below, 9 T cell receptor beta chains from the same sample are listed, as sequenced in a study of cytomegalovirus exposure and HLA in healthy donors. This PCR relied on a set of 60 Vbeta primers and 13 Jbeta primers. Libraries were prepared by immunoSEQ multiplex PCR; TCRdb keeps only in-frame clonotypes and omits some of them. The specimen's table records around 200,000 clones. Sequencing input: PBMCs. The source of these receptors is a woman aged 18-29 years in good health and CMV-seropositive.

Here the CDR3 DNA reads TGTGCCTGGAGTGAGACCCAAGCGACAGATACGCAGTATTTT. It yields the protein CAWSETQATDTQYF. The chain recombines TRBV30 with TRBJ2-3; D ambiguous. The CDR3 runs 14 residues. Trimming shortened V by 1 base and J by 3 bases, and 11 bases separated the two germline ends. CDR1 is GTSNPN, CDR2 SVGIG, per germline (reference sequence). The full variable domain, rest sourced from reference TRBV30 and TRBJ2-3, is SQTIHQWPATLVQPVGSPLSLECTVEGTSNPNLYWYRQAAGRGLQLLFYSVGIGQISSEVPQNLSASRPQDRQFILSSKKLLLSDSGFYLCAWSETQATDTQYFGPGTRLTVL.

The chain uses TRBV7-8 and TRBJ2-7; unclear D gene. Germline V gives CDR1 SGHVS, CDR2 FQNEAQ. Trimming pared 8 bases from V and 1 base from J, leaving 12 bases between. The CDR3 has 13 residues. This CDR3 reads CASSLQLSYEQYF. As DNA, the CDR3 is TGTGCCAGCTCTCTTCAACTGTCCTACGAGCAGTACTTC. Variable domain in full (rest from reference TRBV7-8 and TRBJ2-7): GAGVSQSPRYKVAKRGQDVALRCDPISGHVSLFWYQQALGQGPEFLTYFQNEAQLDKSGLPSDRFFAERPEGSVSTLKIQRTQQEDSAVYLCASSLQLSYEQYFGPGTRLTVT.

The chain couples TRBV7-2 to TRBJ2-2; 9 bases map to TRBD2. This CDR3 contains 17 residues. Germline CDR1 is SGHTA and CDR2 is FQGNSA. With 0 bases clipped from V and 5 bases from J, the junction kept 7 bases outside the gene matches. CDR3 amino acids: CASSLAAGGPYTGELFF. The CDR3 nucleotides read TGTGCCAGCAGCTTAGCGGCGGGAGGGCCGTATACCGGGGAGCTGTTTTTT.

The rearrangement uses TRBV4-1 and TRBJ2-1, with 10 bases that match TRBD1. V lost 0 bases, J lost 8 bases, and 7 bases stayed unmatched. There are 16 residues in the CDR3. Germline V gene data show CDR1 as MGHRA and CDR2 as YSYEKL. The CDR3 DNA reads as TGCGCCAGCAGCCAAGATCCGGGACAGGGGTTAGATGAGCAGTTCTTC. This translates into CASSQDPGQGLDEQFF.

This chain joins TRBV30 and TRBJ1-2; tentatively, D is TRBD1 (6 bases). The CDR3 has 14 amino acids. Between the trimmed V and J ends, which lost 2 bases and 5 bases, there was a span of 15 bases. Per the germline V gene, CDR1 is GTSNPN and CDR2 is SVGIG (reference sequence). The CDR3 DNA is TGTGCCTGGAGTAGCTTAACGGGACAATATGGCTACACCTTC. This encodes CAWSSLTGQYGYTF. The variable domain in full, with the rest retrieved from reference TRBV30 and TRBJ1-2, is SQTIHQWPATLVQPVGSPLSLECTVEGTSNPNLYWYRQAAGRGLQLLFYSVGIGQISSEVPQNLSASRPQDRQFILSSKKLLLSDSGFYLCAWSSLTGQYGYTFGSGTRLTVV.

The V and J genes are TRBV4-2 and TRBJ1-1; D is possibly TRBD1 (5 bases). V lost 5 bases and J lost 6, with 13 bases in between. This CDR3 is built from 13 residues. Germline assignment: CDR1 LGHNA and CDR2 YNFKEQ. Written as DNA, the CDR3 is TGTGCCAGCAGCTCAGGGCTTCGGGCTGAAGCTTTCTTT. Amino acids: CASSSGLRAEAFF.

This chain uses TRBV9 with TRBJ1-1; TRBD1 might be the D (6 bases). V was pared by 0 bases and J by 1 base, with 13 bases between. Germline V CDR1 and CDR2: SGDLS, YYNGEE. The CDR3 is 16 amino acids. The CDR3 DNA reads TGTGCCAGCAGCGTAGACCCGGGACACTCGAACACTGAAGCTTTCTTT. Protein product: CASSVDPGHSNTEAFF.

The chain employs TRBV5-4 and TRBJ2-7; the D is unclear. The CDR3 contains 14 residues. Germline-derived CDR1 and CDR2 are SGHNT and YYREEE (reference sequence). The germline V and J ends were trimmed by 0 bases and 2 bases, with 9 bases remaining between them. The CDR3 is CASSLDRATYEQYF. In DNA form, the CDR3 reads TGTGCCAGCAGCTTGGACAGAGCTACCTACGAGCAGTACTTC.

The rearrangement joins TRBV5-1 to TRBJ1-1; D might be TRBD1 (5 bases). Trimming took 3 bases from V and 0 from J, leaving 9 bases between them. CDR1 and CDR2 from the germline V gene are SGHRS and YFSETQ. The CDR3 is made up of 14 amino acids. This chain's CDR3 is CASSSDRMNTEAFF. For the CDR3, the DNA is TGCGCCAGCAGCTCAGACAGAATGAACACTGAAGCTTTCTTT.